A single sample gave rise to the 27 T cell receptor beta chains below, sequenced in a study of T cells in Graves' hyperthyroidism and ophthalmopathy. Template material for amplifying TCR beta CDR3 regions consisted of RNA transcripts. When the TCR CDR3 underwent first-round RT-PCR, the HTBI primer set was used. MiXCR was run by TCRdb on the multiplex PCR reads, yielding one entry per CDR3 protein. The sample carries about 700,000 distinct CDR3 sequences, 14% recorded once. The sample taken for sequencing was blood. These receptors were collected from a woman aged 18-29 years with Graves' hyperthyroidism.

In its sample, this clonotype was seen many times. The chain is built from TRBV3-1 and TRBJ2-7; D ambiguous. V shed 4 bases and J shed 0 bases, with 10 bases lying between them. CDR3 length equals 14 residues. Germline CDR1 and CDR2: LGHDT and YNNKEL (reference sequence). Here the CDR3 reads CASSRRPYSYEQYF. CDR3 nucleotides: TGTGCCAGCAGCCGCCGACCTTACTCCTACGAGCAGTACTTC.

In this sample, this clonotype turned up many times. The chain has TRBV28 and TRBJ2-2, with TRBD1 matching 7 bases. Germline values: CDR1 MDHEN, CDR2 SYDVKM. There are 15 residues in the CDR3. V dropped 7 bases and J dropped 5; count of bases not matched to a gene: 10. CDR3 coding DNA: TGTGCCAGCACCAAACCGGGACAGTCGACCGGGGAGCTGTTTTTT. This gives the protein CASTKPGQSTGELFF.

There are many counts of this clonotype. The J gene is TRBJ1-1, the V gene TRBV19; tentatively, D is TRBD1 (6 bases). The CDR3 is 15 residues long. V was clipped by 3 bases and J by 2 bases, with 13 bases between them. Looked up from germline, CDR1 is LNHDA and CDR2 is SQIVND (reference sequence). The CDR3 reads CASSINEGGNTEAFF. DNA of the CDR3: TGTGCCAGTAGTATCAACGAGGGGGGAAACACTGAAGCTTTCTTT.

The CDR3 is CASSLDRPSGRPPQETQYF. In DNA, the CDR3 is TGTGCCAGCAGCTTAGATCGGCCTAGCGGGAGGCCCCCCCAAGAGACCCAGTACTTC. This chain uses TRBV11-2 with TRBJ2-5; 11 bases map to TRBD2. This CDR3 spans 19 amino acids. The J segment lost 1 base and the V segment lost 0 bases, leaving 10 bases of the junction unmatched. Germline CDR1 SGHAT, CDR2 FQNNGV.

This clonotype is a singleton in its sample. V is TRBV4-1 and J is TRBJ2-7, with D perhaps TRBD2 (7 bases). This CDR3 comprises 16 residues. Trimming removed 0 bases at V and 1 base at J, with 13 bases between. Germline loops: CDR1 MGHRA, CDR2 YSYEKL. The CDR3 nucleotides read TGCGCCAGCAGCCAAGATTTCGGGGGGCTGTCCTACGAGCAGTACTTC. Amino acids: CASSQDFGGLSYEQYF.

A single count supports this clonotype. This chain uses TRBV6-2 or TRBV6-3 with TRBJ2-7; TRBD2 matches 9 bases. This CDR3 has 16 residues. V dropped 5 bases and J dropped 4; count of bases not matched to a gene: 12. Germline-derived CDR1 and CDR2 are MNHEY and SVGEGT. CDR3 DNA: TGTGCCAGCAGTCTATTCGGGCGGGAGGGCGCATACGAGCAGTACTTC. Protein sequence: CASSLFGREGAYEQYF.

The J gene is TRBJ2-3, the V gene TRBV5-4, with a possible D match to TRBD2 (6 bases). Looked up from germline, CDR1 is SGHNT and CDR2 is YYREEE (reference sequence). V lost 7 bases and J 2 bases, leaving 23 bases between the germline ends. The CDR3 has 17 residues. The CDR3 here is CASGSATSRRDTDTQYF. DNA for the CDR3: TGTGCCAGCGGGTCAGCCACTAGTCGGAGGGACACAGATACGCAGTATTTT.

This clonotype was counted between two and nine times. A much larger clone differs from this one at a single base, so this may be a read error. The rearrangement links TRBV3-1 to TRBJ2-3; D remains unclear. Per the germline V gene, CDR1 is LGHDT and CDR2 is YNNKEL (reference sequence). The CDR3 loop spans 14 amino acids. V lost 0 bases, J lost 7 bases, and 11 bases lay in between. Here the CDR3 reads CASSQEGPPNTQYF. The CDR3 coding sequence is TGTGCCAGCAGCCAAGAGGGTCCCCCGAATACGCAGTATTTT.

This clonotype was recorded many times. This sequence joins TRBV3-1 and TRBJ2-1; D remains ambiguous. The CDR3 runs to 15 residues. The V and J ends lost 6 bases and 1 base respectively, with 13 bases between them. Germline V lookup: CDR1 LGHDT, CDR2 YNNKEL (reference sequence). DNA for the CDR3: TGTGCCAGCAGTTTTGGCGCAGCGTCCTACAATGAGCAGTTCTTC. Protein: CASSFGAASYNEQFF.

J is TRBJ2-2 and V is TRBV11-2; the D call may be TRBD1 or TRBD2 (5 bases each). The CDR3 totals 17 residues. V lost 6 bases and J 0 bases, leaving 17 bases between the germline ends. CDR1 and CDR2 (germline): SGHAT, FQNNGV. CDR3 in DNA: TGTGCCAGCAGATATAGGCCGGGACGGACGAACACCGGGGAGCTGTTTTTT. This gives the protein CASRYRPGRTNTGELFF.

Remarks on this clonotype: One base away lies a much larger clone, so this may be a sequencing read error. This chain connects TRBV6-4 to TRBJ2-5; D unclear. Per the germline V gene, CDR1 is MRHNA and CDR2 is SNTAGT. This CDR3 region has 9 residues. The germline V and J ends were trimmed by 6 bases and 5 bases, with 1 base remaining between them. CDR3 region: CASRETQYF. The CDR3 region has the DNA TGTGCCAGCAGGGAGACCCAGTACTTC.

This clonotype has a count of ten or more. The chain links TRBV12-3 or TRBV12-4 to TRBJ2-7; D unresolved. The CDR3 has 14 amino acids. V was shortened by 4 bases and J by 3 bases, with 13 bases between the two germline ends. Here the CDR3 DNA reads TGTGCCAGCAGTTCCCGTGGTGGAAACTACGAGCAGTACTTC. Encoded protein: CASSSRGGNYEQYF.

This clonotype appeared many times. The rearrangement links TRBV11-3 to TRBJ2-1, with 9 positions matching TRBD2. The V gene's germline CDR1 is SGHNT and CDR2 YENEEA. J gave up 7 bases and V 0 bases, and 10 bases lay outside the gene matches. The CDR3 runs to 17 residues. This chain's CDR3 is CASSLEMGGRARNEQFF. The CDR3 DNA follows: TGTGCCAGCAGCTTAGAGATGGGCGGGAGGGCCCGAAATGAGCAGTTCTTC.

Worth noting for this clonotype: One end of the junction is discordant with germline, which a read error may explain. The gene calls are TRBV5-1 and TRBJ1-4; D gene ambiguous. CDR3 length: 14 residues. Germline V gene lookup returns CDR1 SGHRS and CDR2 YFSETQ. CDR3 bases: TGTGCCAGCAGCGTAGAAGGCAGGAATGAAAAACTGTTTTTT. Residues: CASSVEGRNEKLFF.

This clonotype occurred many times. The chain couples TRBV5-1 to TRBJ2-2, with D maybe TRBD2 (6 bases). The ends were cut back, 1 base at V and 3 bases at J, with 10 bases in the middle. The CDR3 covers 15 residues. Germline CDR1 SGHRS, CDR2 YFSETQ. The CDR3 DNA sequence: TGCGCCAGCAGCTTGAGTCCGGGGGACACCGGGGAGCTGTTTTTT. Its translation is CASSLSPGDTGELFF.

This clonotype was counted between two and nine times. The J gene is TRBJ2-7, the V gene TRBV7-9; 8 bases are shared with TRBD2. V lost 5 bases to trimming and J lost 2 bases; unmatched junction nucleotides: 11. Germline V gene data show CDR1 as SEHNR and CDR2 as FQNEAQ (reference sequence). The CDR3 contains 16 residues. The CDR3 coding sequence is TGTGCCAGCAGCATGGGAACGCCGGGGGGGGCCTACGAGCAGTACTTC. Translation gives CASSMGTPGGAYEQYF.

This clonotype appeared many times. CDR3 in DNA: TGTGCCAGCAGCTTAGAGACTAGCGGGATAACCGGGGAGCTGTTTTTT. Protein product: CASSLETSGITGELFF. This rearrangement joins TRBV7-6 to TRBJ2-2; TRBD2 matches at 11 bases. CDR1 is SGHVS and CDR2 is FNYEAQ in the germline V gene. The CDR3 consists of 16 residues. Trimming cost V 1 base and J 5 bases; bases outside gene matches: 3.

V gene TRBV5-1 combines with J gene TRBJ1-2, with D uncertain. With 7 bases removed from V and 0 bases from J, the gap between germline ends came to 10 bases. CDR1 is SGHRS, CDR2 YFSETQ, per germline. This CDR3 contains 13 residues. CDR3 in DNA: TGCGCCAGCCGGACCTTAACTAACTATGGCTACACCTTC. Its translation: CASRTLTNYGYTF.

This clonotype has only a few counts. The chain couples TRBV2 to TRBJ2-5; D gene uncertain. There are 14 residues in the CDR3. Germline assignment: CDR1 SNHLY and CDR2 FYNNEI. V lost 4 bases and J lost 0, with 9 bases in between. The CDR3 DNA follows: TGTGCCAGCAGTGGACCTACGTACCAAGAGACCCAGTACTTC. It is translated as CASSGPTYQETQYF.

This clonotype was seen at least ten times. The CDR3 DNA is TGTGCCAGCAGTCGGTCGTGGGGCGGCTCCTACGAGCAGTACTTC. It specifies CASSRSWGGSYEQYF. The V and J genes are TRBV12-3 or TRBV12-4 and TRBJ2-7; tentative D call: TRBD1 (5 bases). V was pared by 5 bases and J by 0 bases, with 14 bases between. There are 15 residues in the CDR3.

This clonotype was seen a few times. The chain couples TRBV11-2 to TRBJ2-2, with 7 bases lining up with TRBD1. The CDR3 totals 15 residues. With V trimmed by 3 bases and J by 4 bases, 5 bases remained unmatched. Germline CDR1 is SGHAT and CDR2 is FQNNGV. This CDR3 is CASSLYRGSTGELFF. CDR3 in DNA: TGTGCCAGCAGCTTGTACAGGGGAAGCACCGGGGAGCTGTTTTTT.

This clonotype has ten or more counts. The CDR3 reads CASSSRPPSGKYNEQFF. The CDR3 nucleotides are TGTGCCAGCAGTTCCCGTCCACCATCGGGAAAATACAATGAGCAGTTCTTC. The J gene is TRBJ2-1, the V gene TRBV27; TRBD2 might be the D (5 bases). The CDR3 is 17 amino acids. Deletions cut 4 bases from V and 4 bases from J, with 20 bases between. CDR1 is MNHEY and CDR2 is SMNVEV in the germline V gene (reference sequence).

This clonotype was seen ten or more times. The rearrangement joins TRBV20-1 to TRBJ1-1, with a possible D match to TRBD1 (5 bases). From germline, CDR1 is DFQATT and CDR2 SNEGSKA (reference sequence). V was pared by 0 bases and J by 10 bases, with 9 bases between. The CDR3 has 11 residues. CDR3 DNA sequence: TGCAGTGCTAGAGATCCCGGGGGAGCTTTCTTT. It is translated as CSARDPGGAFF.

This clonotype has a handful of counts. The rearrangement joins TRBV9 to TRBJ1-2, with TRBD1 identical over 9 bases. The trim removed 3 bases at V and 2 bases at J, leaving 11 bases unmatched. CDR1 is SGDLS, CDR2 YYNGEE, per germline. The CDR3 length is 17 residues. CDR3 DNA: TGTGCCAGCAGCGCCGGGACAGGGACTCTCCGAAACTATGGCTACACCTTC. Protein sequence: CASSAGTGTLRNYGYTF.

About this clonotype itself: The junction and the germline gene differ at one end; a read error may be behind it. J is TRBJ2-1 and V is TRBV7-8, with 8 bases identical to TRBD2. CDR1 and CDR2 from the germline V gene are SGHVS and FQNEAQ. There are 18 residues in the CDR3. CDR3 nucleotides: TGTGCCAGCAACCCTAGCGGGTCCCTTTTGAGCTCCTGCAATGAGCAGTTCTTC. It is translated as CASNPSGSLLSSCNEQFF.

This clonotype was recorded many times. The genes are TRBV20-1 and TRBJ1-5; D perhaps matches TRBD1 (5 bases). CDR1 DFQATT and CDR2 SNEGSKA come from the germline V gene (reference sequence). Trimming stripped 2 bases from V and 4 bases from J, with 18 bases between. This CDR3 has 16 residues. CDR3 DNA: TGCAGTGCTAGAAAGCCTCGAGATCCAGGGAATCAGCCCCAGCATTTT. This codes for CSARKPRDPGNQPQHF.

The V gene is TRBV11-2, the J gene TRBJ2-1; TRBD2 agrees at 13 bases. V lost 1 base, J lost 0 bases, and 3 bases stayed unmatched. The CDR3 runs to 18 residues. CDR1 SGHAT and CDR2 FQNNGV come from the germline V gene. CDR3 region: CASSLVRTSGSSYNEQFF. CDR3 sequence (DNA): TGTGCCAGCAGCTTAGTGAGGACTAGCGGGAGCTCCTACAATGAGCAGTTCTTC. Drawing the rest from reference TRBV11-2 and TRBJ2-1, the complete variable domain is EAGVAQSPRYKIIEKRQSVAFWCNPISGHATLYWYQQILGQGPKLLIQFQNNGVVDDSQLPKDRFSAERLKGVDSTLKIQPAKLEDSAVYLCASSLVRTSGSSYNEQFFGPGTRLTVL.